These 27 T cell receptor beta chains share one sample of origin, sequenced in a study of cytomegalovirus exposure and HLA in healthy donors (dated by TCRdb to about 2017). Library preparation was by the immunoSEQ multiplex PCR assay. A mixture of 60 forward primers for TCR Vbeta segments and 13 reverse primers for TCR Jbeta segments was used in the multiplex PCR. TCRdb carries this immuneACCESS record with in-frame sequences only. Its versions omit some clonotypes, under half of them owing to an unresolved V gene in the studies checked, with the rest unexplained. The sample profile shows roughly 190,000 clones; approximately 70% of them were found once. The ten largest make up about 1.7% of the sample. The material sequenced was PBMCs. The receptor set was obtained from a woman in her twenties or thirties in good health and CMV-seronegative.

The chain employs TRBV27 and TRBJ2-3; TRBD2 matches 11 bases. The germline CDR1 and CDR2 sequences are MNHEY and SMNVEV (reference sequence). This CDR3 comprises 15 residues. After removal of 8 bases from V and 3 bases from J, the junction contained 7 bases not matched to a gene. As DNA, the CDR3 is TGTGCCAGCCTACGACTAGCGGGGCAGACAGATACGCAGTATTTT. Translation: CASLRLAGQTDTQYF.

This clone was seen once. V usage is TRBV2 and J usage is TRBJ2-1; tentatively, D is TRBD2 (6 bases). Trimming removed 8 bases at V and 5 bases at J, with 13 bases between. This CDR3 comprises 13 residues. Germline V lookup: CDR1 SNHLY, CDR2 FYNNEI. CDR3 protein: CASLLAADNEQFF. The CDR3 DNA reads as TGTGCCAGCCTACTAGCCGCCGACAATGAGCAGTTCTTC.

The chain's CDR3 is CASSSDPPHDRRDYEQYF. The CDR3 region has the DNA TGCGCCAGCAGCTCGGACCCACCCCACGACAGGCGCGACTACGAGCAGTACTTC. The chain joins TRBV5-1 to TRBJ2-7; tentative D call: TRBD1 (6 bases). CDR1 is SGHRS and CDR2 is YFSETQ in the germline V gene. Trimming left V 3 bases short and J 3 bases short, with 25 bases between. The CDR3 consists of 18 residues.

The V and J genes are TRBV4-2 and TRBJ1-1; the D gene is possibly TRBD1 (6 bases). V shed 5 bases and J shed 1 base, with 17 bases lying between them. Germline CDR1 and CDR2: LGHNA and YNFKEQ. This CDR3 region has 16 residues. The CDR3 loop reads CASSTKGGDGNTEAFF. The CDR3 DNA follows: TGTGCCAGCAGCACAAAAGGGGGGGACGGGAACACTGAAGCTTTCTTT.

This clone was counted only a few times. V and J are TRBV2 and TRBJ1-5, with 7 bases that match TRBD1. Germline CDR1 reads SNHLY; CDR2 reads FYNNEI. After removal of 4 bases from V and 5 bases from J, the junction contained 5 bases not matched to a gene. The CDR3 extends over 14 amino acids. CDR3 DNA: TGTGCCAGCAGTGCACAGGGGACCCATCAGCCCCAGCATTTT. Translation: CASSAQGTHQPQHF.

This rearrangement joins TRBV18 to TRBJ1-1; TRBD1 matches at 9 bases. The CDR3 has 17 residues. V gave up 3 bases and J gave up 0 bases; unmatched junction bases: 8. Germline V gene sequence: CDR1 KGHSH, CDR2 LQKENI. CDR3 protein: CASSPMGQGLMNTEAFF. CDR3 sequence (DNA): TGTGCCAGCTCACCGATGGGACAGGGCCTAATGAACACTGAAGCTTTCTTT. The variable domain in full, with the rest retrieved from reference TRBV18 and TRBJ1-1, is NAGVMQNPRHLVRRRGQEARLRCSPMKGHSHVYWYRQLPEEGLKFMVYLQKENIIDESGMPKERFSAEFPKEGPSILRIQQVVRGDSAAYFCASSPMGQGLMNTEAFFGQGTRLTVV.

The rearrangement joins TRBV27 to TRBJ1-2, with D tentatively TRBD1 (5 bases). The CDR3 is 14 residues long. Germline V gene lookup returns CDR1 MNHEY and CDR2 SMNVEV (reference sequence). The ends were cut back, 8 bases at V and 7 bases at J, with 20 bases in the middle. In nucleotides, the CDR3 is TGTGCCAGCTGGGGTCGGAGGGGAGTGAGTGGCTACACCTTC. This sequence encodes CASWGRRGVSGYTF.

CDR3 in amino acids: CASTNTGQGRTDTQYF. CDR3 coding DNA: TGTGCCAGCACTAACACGGGACAGGGAAGGACAGATACGCAGTATTTT. V and J are TRBV6-4 and TRBJ2-3; 9 bases agree with TRBD1. Germline CDR1 and CDR2: MRHNA and SNTAGT. The V and J ends lost 7 bases and 3 bases, in that order; junction bases with no gene match: 11. The CDR3 is 16 amino acids.

The V call is TRBV29-1, the J call TRBJ2-7; no reliable D call. CDR1 is SQVTM, CDR2 ANQGSEA, per germline. The V and J ends lost 4 bases and 2 bases respectively, with 12 bases between them. The CDR3 has 13 amino acids. The CDR3 loop reads CSVVEARTYEQYF. The CDR3 DNA reads TGCAGCGTTGTTGAAGCGAGAACCTACGAGCAGTACTTC.

The chain combines TRBV12-5 with TRBJ2-1; the match to TRBD1 covers 9 bases. The CDR3 spans 19 residues. J lost 0 bases, V lost 3 bases, and 12 bases had no gene match. Germline-derived CDR1 and CDR2 are LGHNT and FRNRAP. For the CDR3, the DNA is TGTGCTAGTGGTTTCCCCGGAGGCGGACAGGGGAGCTCCTACAATGAGCAGTTCTTC. Amino acids: CASGFPGGGQGSSYNEQFF.

The chain couples TRBV7-9 to TRBJ2-3; D is unclear. The V end lost 5 bases, the J end lost 3 bases, and 6 bases lay between the germline ends. The germline CDR1 and CDR2 sequences are SEHNR and FQNEAQ (reference sequence). This CDR3 region has 12 residues. This CDR3 reads CASSPSTDTQYF. For the CDR3, the DNA is TGTGCCAGCAGCCCTAGTACAGATACGCAGTATTTT.

The CDR3 spells CASSEWVSGAGTEAFF. Written as DNA, the CDR3 is TGTGCCAGCAGTGAGTGGGTTTCAGGGGCGGGTACTGAAGCTTTCTTT. V and J are TRBV25-1 and TRBJ1-1, with D perhaps matching TRBD1 (6 bases). Trimming left V 3 bases short and J 5 bases short, with 19 bases between. Germline V CDR1 and CDR2: MGHDK, SYGVNS. There are 16 residues in the CDR3.

The J gene is TRBJ2-5, the V gene TRBV7-9; D gene uncertain. The CDR3 loop spans 14 amino acids. V lost 1 base to trimming and J lost 1 base, with 7 bases between them. Germline CDR1 SEHNR, CDR2 FQNEAQ (reference sequence). The CDR3 region has the DNA TGTGCCAGCAGCTTAGGTCCGTTCCAAGAGACCCAGTACTTC. Residues: CASSLGPFQETQYF.

This clone was recorded a few times. The rearrangement uses TRBV4-2 and TRBJ2-5, with D uncertain. The DNA end is more similar to TRBJ2-7, so the J call may be wrong. CDR3 size: 16 residues. Per germline, CDR1 LGHNA and CDR2 YNFKEQ. The CDR3 region has the DNA TGTGCCAGCAGCCAACTCTCCGGTTTTTCCTCCTACGAGCAGTACTTC. It specifies CASSQLSGFSSYEQYF.

A single count supports this clone. The chain has TRBV5-4 and TRBJ2-7; D unresolved. Per the germline V gene, CDR1 is SGHNT and CDR2 is YYREEE (reference sequence). V was pared by 0 bases and J by 4 bases, with 11 bases between. The CDR3 is 14 residues long. DNA of the CDR3: TGTGCCAGCAGCTTGGGTGCGGCCCAATACGAGCAGTACTTC. Protein product: CASSLGAAQYEQYF. The variable domain in full, with the rest retrieved from reference TRBV5-4 and TRBJ2-7, is ETGVTQSPTHLIKTRGQQVTLRCSSQSGHNTVSWYQQALGQGPQFIFQYYREEENGRGNFPPRFSGLQFPNYSSELNVNALELDDSALYLCASSLGAAQYEQYFGPGTRLTVT.

V gene TRBV6-1 combines with J gene TRBJ1-1; tentative D call: TRBD1 (5 bases). The CDR3 spans 13 residues. V lost 7 bases and J 1 base, leaving 10 bases between the germline ends. Germline V gene sequence: CDR1 MNHNS, CDR2 SASEGT. The CDR3 DNA is TGTGCCAGCAATCACCAGGGGAACACTGAAGCTTTCTTT. This translates into CASNHQGNTEAFF.

V gene TRBV9 combines with J gene TRBJ2-3; TRBD1 matches at 8 bases. The CDR3 spans 15 residues. Germline CDR1 and CDR2: SGDLS and YYNGEE. The trim removed 2 bases at V and 3 bases at J, leaving 5 bases unmatched. The CDR3 loop is CASSVGQGGTDTQYF. The CDR3 DNA reads TGTGCCAGCAGCGTTGGACAGGGTGGGACAGATACGCAGTATTTT.

V and J are TRBV19 and TRBJ1-3, with TRBD1 matching 7 bases. With V trimmed by 7 bases and J by 0 bases, 9 bases remained unmatched. Per the germline V gene, CDR1 is LNHDA and CDR2 is SQIVND (reference sequence). The CDR3 covers 16 residues. The CDR3: CASIPKGTASGNTIYF. CDR3 sequence (DNA): TGTGCCAGTATCCCAAAAGGGACAGCCTCTGGAAACACCATATATTTT.

The rearrangement links TRBV27 to TRBJ1-5; the D gene is possibly TRBD1 (5 bases). Germline V gene sequence: CDR1 MNHEY, CDR2 SMNVEV (reference sequence). This CDR3 is built from 13 residues. The ends were cut back, 2 bases at V and 4 bases at J, with 6 bases in the middle. The CDR3: CASSLRGNQPQHF. The CDR3 DNA reads as TGTGCCAGCAGTTTACGGGGGAATCAGCCCCAGCATTTT.

The genes are TRBV6-5 and TRBJ1-2, with TRBD1 as a possible D gene (5 bases). This CDR3 contains 12 residues. V lost 4 bases and J 4 bases, leaving 7 bases between the germline ends. Germline V gene sequence: CDR1 MNHEY, CDR2 SVGAGI. The CDR3 DNA is TGTGCCAGCAGTTGGGGCGGCTATGGCTACACCTTC. Residues: CASSWGGYGYTF.

This sequence joins TRBV6-1 and TRBJ2-3; TRBD1 matches at 8 bases. V lost 0 bases to trimming and J lost 6 bases; unmatched junction nucleotides: 11. Germline CDR1 reads MNHNS; CDR2 reads SASEGT. There are 17 residues in the CDR3. The CDR3 protein is CASSEAGTGSLRDTQYF. The CDR3 nucleotides read TGTGCCAGCAGTGAAGCCGGGACAGGTTCCTTGAGGGATACGCAGTATTTT.

This clone was seen just once. This chain uses TRBV19 with TRBJ2-7, with TRBD2 identical over 11 bases. V gave up 5 bases and J gave up 3 bases; unmatched junction bases: 3. The CDR3 consists of 14 residues. Germline V CDR1 and CDR2: LNHDA, SQIVND (reference sequence). The CDR3 DNA follows: TGTGCCAGTAGTCCCGGACTAGCGGGCTACGAGCAGTACTTC. This sequence encodes CASSPGLAGYEQYF. Full variable domain (rest looked up from reference TRBV19 and TRBJ2-7): DGGITQSPKYLFRKEGQNVTLSCEQNLNHDAMYWYRQDPGQGLRLIYYSQIVNDFQKGDIAEGYSVSREKKESFPLTVTSAQKNPTAFYLCASSPGLAGYEQYFGPGTRLTVT.

The gene calls are TRBV10-3 and TRBJ1-1; D call uncertain. V lost 0 bases, J lost 1 base, and 9 bases lay in between. The germline gives CDR1 ENHRY, CDR2 SYGVKD. The CDR3 is made up of 15 amino acids. The CDR3, as DNA: TGTGCCATCAGTGAGTCATGGCAGAAGAACACTGAAGCTTTCTTT. Its protein is CAISESWQKNTEAFF.

On this clone: The sample has other DNA sequences that encode this CDR3 too. The chain carries TRBV7-9 and TRBJ2-3; D may be TRBD2 (5 bases). Trimming removed 0 bases at V and 2 bases at J, with 15 bases between. There are 17 residues in the CDR3. Germline assignment: CDR1 SEHNR and CDR2 FQNEAQ (reference sequence). The DNA of the CDR3 is TGTGCCAGCAGCTTAGCGGCCGGTAGTAGCGACACAGATACGCAGTATTTT. The encoded protein is CASSLAAGSSDTDTQYF.

V usage is TRBV5-1 and J usage is TRBJ2-3, with D maybe TRBD2 (6 bases). The germline gives CDR1 SGHRS, CDR2 YFSETQ. With 3 bases removed from V and 2 bases from J, the gap between germline ends came to 13 bases. The CDR3 covers 15 residues. CDR3 loop: CASSWREADTDTQYF. DNA for the CDR3: TGCGCCAGCAGCTGGAGGGAGGCCGACACAGATACGCAGTATTTT.

V and J are TRBV5-1 and TRBJ1-1, with D possibly TRBD1 on 5 matching bases. V was cut by 4 bases and J by 9 bases, with 13 bases left in between. The CDR3 totals 12 residues. Germline V gene sequence: CDR1 SGHRS, CDR2 YFSETQ. CDR3 protein: CASSPRGDQAFF. In DNA, the CDR3 is TGCGCCAGCAGCCCCCGGGGGGACCAAGCTTTCTTT.

The chain combines TRBV28 with TRBJ2-2; tentative D call: TRBD1 (5 bases). The germline V gene has CDR1 MDHEN and CDR2 SYDVKM. The CDR3 totals 12 residues. V was cut by 5 bases and J by 5 bases, with 6 bases left in between. The CDR3 DNA follows: TGTGCCAGCAGTAGGGGAACCGGGGAGCTGTTTTTT. Its protein is CASSRGTGELFF.